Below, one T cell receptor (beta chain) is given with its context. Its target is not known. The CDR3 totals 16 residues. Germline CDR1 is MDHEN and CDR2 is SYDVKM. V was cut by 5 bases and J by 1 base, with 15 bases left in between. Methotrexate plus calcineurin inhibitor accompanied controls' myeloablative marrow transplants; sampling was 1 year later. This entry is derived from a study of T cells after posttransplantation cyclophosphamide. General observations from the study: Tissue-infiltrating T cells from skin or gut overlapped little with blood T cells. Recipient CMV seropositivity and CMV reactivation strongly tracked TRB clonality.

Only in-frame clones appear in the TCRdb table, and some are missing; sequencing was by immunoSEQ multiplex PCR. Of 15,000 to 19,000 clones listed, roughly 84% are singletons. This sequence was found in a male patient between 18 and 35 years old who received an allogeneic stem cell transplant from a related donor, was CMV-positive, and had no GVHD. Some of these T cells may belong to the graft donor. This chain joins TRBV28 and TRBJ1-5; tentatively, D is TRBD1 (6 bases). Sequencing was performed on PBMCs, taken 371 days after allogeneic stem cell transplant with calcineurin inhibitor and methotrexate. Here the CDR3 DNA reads TGTGCCAGCAGTCGGCCGAGGGGGTACAGCAATCAGCCCCAGCATTTT. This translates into CASSRPRGYSNQPQHF.